What follows are 30 T cell receptor beta chains derived from one specimen sequenced in a study of shared clonotypes between healthy human individuals (TCRdb year 2020). Receptor amplification or capture employed the immunoSEQ multiplex PCR assay. TCRdb mirrors the immuneACCESS table, restricted to in-frame sequences. Some clones are absent from its copies; in checked studies, under half trace to an unresolved V gene, and the reason for the others is unknown. The sample table holds approximately 600,000 clones, of which 95% were seen once. The ten top clones hold 0.11% of the sample. CD8 naive samples were obtained by positive selection for CCR7 among CD45RO-negative cells, yielding a CD45RA+CCR7+ population from which TemRA cells were excluded. The sample consisted of naive CD8+ T cells sorted from blood. This sample's cell subset or site label indicates: CD45RA+CCR7+. Receptor source: a woman in her twenties or thirties in good health.

In its sample, this clone was seen a few times. The chain links TRBV9 to TRBJ2-7, with unresolved D. Per the germline V gene, CDR1 is SGDLS and CDR2 is YYNGEE. V lost 0 bases, J lost 3 bases, and 7 bases lay in between. This CDR3 is built from 13 residues. CDR3 bases: TGTGCCAGCAGCGTAGGGCAGGACTACGAGCAGTACTTC. Translated, it gives CASSVGQDYEQYF.

J is TRBJ2-5 and V is TRBV5-4; unclear D gene. V was cut by 2 bases and J by 1 base, with 6 bases left in between. The CDR3 is 13 residues long. Germline lookup yields CDR1 SGHNT and CDR2 YYREEE (reference sequence). This CDR3 reads CASSFWLQETQYF. The CDR3 bases are TGTGCCAGCAGCTTCTGGCTCCAAGAGACCCAGTACTTC. The whole variable domain, filled in from reference TRBV5-4 and TRBJ2-5, reads ETGVTQSPTHLIKTRGQQVTLRCSSQSGHNTVSWYQQALGQGPQFIFQYYREEENGRGNFPPRFSGLQFPNYSSELNVNALELDDSALYLCASSFWLQETQYFGPGTRLLVL.

The chain has TRBV19 and TRBJ2-7, with 11 positions matching TRBD2. With V trimmed by 8 bases and J by 7 bases, 7 bases remained unmatched. The CDR3 covers 13 residues. The V gene's germline CDR1 is LNHDA and CDR2 SQIVND (reference sequence). CDR3 in amino acids: CASRGLAALEQYF. For the CDR3, the DNA is TGTGCCAGTCGGGGACTAGCGGCTTTGGAGCAGTACTTC.

A word on this clone: The sample has other DNA sequences that encode this CDR3 too. The chain employs TRBV19 and TRBJ2-1; the match to TRBD1 covers 11 bases. The CDR3 is 15 amino acids. Germline-derived CDR1 and CDR2 are LNHDA and SQIVND (reference sequence). Trimming at V came to 4 bases and at J to 2 bases, leaving 1 base not matched to a gene. CDR3 sequence: CASSTGQGAYNEQFF. The CDR3 coding sequence is TGTGCCAGTAGTACGGGACAGGGGGCCTACAATGAGCAGTTCTTC. Full variable domain (outside the CDR3, taken from reference TRBV19 and TRBJ2-1): DGGITQSPKYLFRKEGQNVTLSCEQNLNHDAMYWYRQDPGQGLRLIYYSQIVNDFQKGDIAEGYSVSREKKESFPLTVTSAQKNPTAFYLCASSTGQGAYNEQFFGPGTRLTVL.

The chain uses TRBV4-1 and TRBJ1-1; D not certain. With 1 base removed from V and 4 bases from J, the gap between germline ends came to 7 bases. Germline CDR1 MGHRA, CDR2 YSYEKL. This CDR3 spans 13 amino acids. CDR3 amino acids: CASSQGEGTEAFF. In DNA form, the CDR3 reads TGCGCCAGCAGCCAAGGCGAGGGCACTGAAGCTTTCTTT.

The rearrangement links TRBV7-9 to TRBJ2-2; D is unresolved. The CDR3 extends over 12 amino acids. Trimming pared 1 base from V and 13 bases from J, leaving 10 bases between. Germline V gene sequence: CDR1 SEHNR, CDR2 FQNEAQ (reference sequence). The CDR3 DNA reads as TGTGCCAGCAGCTTAGGTCCAGCCCGGCTGTTTTTT. This sequence encodes CASSLGPARLFF.

Of note for this clone: The same CDR3 also results from other DNA sequences found in this sample. The DNA for the CDR3 is TGTGCCAGCAGCGTAGCAGGTGAGCAGTTCTTC. It translates to CASSVAGEQFF. This sequence joins TRBV9 and TRBJ2-1; D unclear. Trimming pared 0 bases from V and 9 bases from J, leaving 4 bases between. Germline CDR1 SGDLS, CDR2 YYNGEE. This CDR3 spans 11 amino acids.

The rearrangement uses TRBV28 and TRBJ2-7; 7 bases align to TRBD1. In germline, CDR1 is MDHEN, CDR2 SYDVKM. The CDR3 covers 14 residues. Unmatched junction bases numbered 7, after V lost 4 bases and J lost 4 bases. The CDR3 sequence is CASSSGTAFYEQYF. The DNA for the CDR3 is TGTGCCAGCAGTTCGGGGACAGCATTTTACGAGCAGTACTTC.

V is TRBV7-6 and J is TRBJ2-7, with 13 bases aligning to TRBD2. The CDR3 sequence is 15 residues long. Trimming at V came to 2 bases and at J to 5 bases, leaving 3 bases not matched to a gene. The V gene's germline CDR1 is SGHVS and CDR2 FNYEAQ. CDR3 bases: TGTGCCAGCAGCTTAACCGGGACTAGCGGGAACGAGCAGTACTTC. Encoded protein: CASSLTGTSGNEQYF. Filled out from reference TRBV7-6 and TRBJ2-7, the complete variable domain reads GAGVSQSPRYKVTKRGQDVALRCDPISGHVSLYWYRQALGQGPEFLTYFNYEAQQDKSGLPNDRFSAERPEGSISTLTIQRTEQRDSAMYRCASSLTGTSGNEQYFGPGTRLTVT.

The V and J genes are TRBV18 and TRBJ2-7; 7 nucleotides line up with TRBD2. The CDR3 consists of 14 residues. Germline V CDR1 and CDR2: KGHSH, LQKENI. The V gene end was trimmed by 3 bases and the J gene end by 3 bases; junction bases not matched to a gene: 5. The CDR3 protein is CASSPRGRNYEQYF. The CDR3 bases are TGTGCCAGCTCACCGCGCGGGAGAAACTACGAGCAGTACTTC.

The CDR3 reads CASSLGSTNEQFF. CDR3 nucleotides: TGTGCCAGCAGCCTCGGGAGTACAAATGAGCAGTTCTTC. J is TRBJ2-1 and V is TRBV9, with D maybe TRBD2 (6 bases). The germline V gene has CDR1 SGDLS and CDR2 YYNGEE. The length of the CDR3 is 13 residues. V was cut by 4 bases and J by 7 bases, with 12 bases left in between.

The genes are TRBV27 and TRBJ2-7; TRBD1 might be the D (5 bases). CDR1 is MNHEY, CDR2 SMNVEV, per germline (reference sequence). Trimming took 2 bases from V and 6 from J, leaving 11 bases between them. The CDR3 extends over 13 amino acids. The CDR3 bases are TGTGCCAGCAGTTTAAGGGGATCAGCCGAGCAGTACTTC. The encoded protein is CASSLRGSAEQYF.

This chain uses TRBV28 with TRBJ2-5; D perhaps matches TRBD2 (5 bases). Germline CDR1 MDHEN, CDR2 SYDVKM. This CDR3 contains 14 residues. V was clipped by 3 bases and J by 4 bases, with 12 bases between them. The CDR3 loop reads CASSFTGAGETQYF. Written as DNA, the CDR3 is TGTGCCAGCAGTTTTACGGGCGCGGGAGAGACCCAGTACTTC.

This chain links TRBV9 with TRBJ2-5, with TRBD2 as a possible D gene (6 bases). Per germline, CDR1 SGDLS and CDR2 YYNGEE. Trimming took off 0 bases at V and 3 bases at J, with 15 bases between the two ends. This CDR3 region has 16 residues. The CDR3 spells CASSVVPSGGKETQYF. CDR3 in DNA: TGTGCCAGCAGCGTAGTACCGAGTGGGGGGAAAGAGACCCAGTACTTC.

For this clone: This sample includes further DNA sequences coding for the same CDR3. V and J are TRBV27 and TRBJ2-7; 7 nucleotides agree with TRBD1. Germline loops: CDR1 MNHEY, CDR2 SMNVEV (reference sequence). J lost 4 bases, V lost 2 bases, and 2 bases had no gene match. CDR3 length: 13 amino acids. This chain's CDR3 is CASSLGTVYEQYF. Written as DNA, the CDR3 is TGTGCCAGCAGTTTAGGGACAGTTTACGAGCAGTACTTC.

Only a few counts were recorded for this clone. The rearrangement links TRBV27 to TRBJ2-7; TRBD1 is a possible D gene (6 bases). This CDR3 has 13 residues. The germline V and J ends were trimmed by 5 bases and 0 bases, with 8 bases remaining between them. Germline lookup yields CDR1 MNHEY and CDR2 SMNVEV (reference sequence). The DNA for the CDR3 is TGTGCCAGCAGTCGACAGGCCTCCTACGAGCAGTACTTC. Its translation is CASSRQASYEQYF.

The gene calls are TRBV9 and TRBJ1-3; 12 bases agree with TRBD1. Unmatched junction bases numbered 6, after V lost 3 bases and J lost 5 bases. From germline, CDR1 is SGDLS and CDR2 YYNGEE. The CDR3 extends over 16 amino acids. CDR3 DNA sequence: TGTGCCAGCAGCGCCCCGGGACAGGGGGCTAGAAACACCATATATTTT. It translates to CASSAPGQGARNTIYF.

The CDR3, as DNA: TGTGCCATCAGCCCGGACAGGGCTGGCAATGAGCAGTTCTTC. This encodes CAISPDRAGNEQFF. This sequence joins TRBV10-3 and TRBJ2-1, with 8 bases matching TRBD1. The germline gives CDR1 ENHRY, CDR2 SYGVKD. Trimming removed 6 bases from V and 6 bases from J; junction bases left unmatched: 7. The CDR3 is made up of 14 amino acids.

This clone has a handful of counts. The V call is TRBV30, the J call TRBJ2-1; D remains unclear. The CDR3 contains 10 residues. V was pared by 5 bases and J by 5 bases, with 4 bases between. Germline CDR1 and CDR2: GTSNPN and SVGIG (reference sequence). CDR3 in DNA: TGTGCCTGGGGGGACAATGAGCAGTTCTTC. Its translation: CAWGDNEQFF.

CDR3 amino acids: CASSEMGLATDSYEQYF. The DNA of the CDR3 is TGTGCCAGCAGTGAAATGGGACTAGCGACGGACTCCTACGAGCAGTACTTC. V usage is TRBV2 and J usage is TRBJ2-7; TRBD2 agrees at 10 bases. This CDR3 has 17 residues. Germline assignment: CDR1 SNHLY and CDR2 FYNNEI. After removal of 2 bases from V and 0 bases from J, the junction contained 7 bases not matched to a gene.

On this clone itself: The sample has other DNA sequences that encode this CDR3 too. The chain joins TRBV27 to TRBJ1-1, with D tentatively TRBD1 (6 bases). This CDR3 comprises 14 residues. Trimming left V 2 bases short and J 2 bases short, with 9 bases between. Germline lookup yields CDR1 MNHEY and CDR2 SMNVEV (reference sequence). CDR3 protein: CASSLTGTNTEAFF. In DNA form, the CDR3 reads TGTGCCAGCAGTTTAACCGGGACAAACACTGAAGCTTTCTTT.

The V and J genes are TRBV2 and TRBJ1-5; D uncertain. Germline V gives CDR1 SNHLY, CDR2 FYNNEI. There are 15 residues in the CDR3. V lost 3 bases and J 1 base, leaving 10 bases between the germline ends. The DNA of the CDR3 is TGTGCCAGCAGTGACGCGGTAATGAGCAATCAGCCCCAGCATTTT. Its translation is CASSDAVMSNQPQHF.

The CDR3 nucleotides are TGTGCCAGCAGCCACCGGGACATCCAAGAGACCCAGTACTTC. Residues: CASSHRDIQETQYF. The chain couples TRBV7-6 to TRBJ2-5, with D possibly matching TRBD1 (6 bases). Looked up from germline, CDR1 is SGHVS and CDR2 is FNYEAQ. V was cut by 5 bases and J by 1 base, with 11 bases left in between. The CDR3 length is 14 residues.

This clone was observed a single time. The chain uses TRBV5-1 and TRBJ2-5, with D possibly being TRBD1 (5 bases). The germline V gene encodes CDR1 SGHRS and CDR2 YFSETQ. V was trimmed by 4 bases and J by 2 bases, leaving 27 bases between them. The CDR3 sequence is 19 residues long. The CDR3 protein is CASSPRKTATQTLQETQYF. The CDR3 bases are TGCGCCAGCAGCCCGCGAAAGACAGCTACCCAAACCTTACAAGAGACCCAGTACTTC.

Comment on this clone: The DNA is omitted, as the CDR3 cannot be located on it reliably, and the CDR3 follows TCRdb's listing. The chain combines TRBV6-6 with TRBJ2-1; whether TRBD2, the table's D call, matches the DNA was not checked. CDR1 is MNHNY, CDR2 SVGAGI, per germline (reference sequence). With termini counted, the CDR3 has 13 amino acids. The CDR3 protein is CASILDVSGEQFF.

The rearrangement uses TRBV6-4 and TRBJ2-1, with D hard to call. Germline loops: CDR1 MRHNA, CDR2 SNTAGT. This CDR3 is 15 amino acids long. V was shortened by 9 bases and J by 5 bases, with 20 bases between the two germline ends. CDR3 nucleotide sequence: TGTGCCAGGAAAAGGTGGGCACAGTATAACAATGAGCAGTTCTTC. It encodes CARKRWAQYNNEQFF.

V is TRBV6-4 and J is TRBJ2-7, with D perhaps assigned TRBD1 or TRBD2 (6 bases each). Trimming stripped 3 bases from V and 3 bases from J, with 18 bases between. Germline loops: CDR1 MRHNA, CDR2 SNTAGT. The CDR3 totals 16 residues. The CDR3 protein is CASSDEWGAPDYEQYF. CDR3 sequence (DNA): TGTGCCAGCAGTGATGAATGGGGGGCGCCGGACTACGAGCAGTACTTC.

The chain is built from TRBV2 and TRBJ2-7; D possibly matches TRBD1 or TRBD2 (7 bases each). V lost 6 bases and J 3 bases, leaving 18 bases between the germline ends. CDR1 is SNHLY and CDR2 is FYNNEI in the germline V gene. The CDR3 totals 15 residues. In DNA, the CDR3 is TGTGCCAGCAGGGGAGGGACAGCGAAGAGCTACGAGCAGTACTTC. Its protein is CASRGGTAKSYEQYF. Variable domain in full (rest from reference TRBV2 and TRBJ2-7): EPEVTQTPSHQVTQMGQEVILRCVPISNHLYFYWYRQILGQKVEFLVSFYNNEISEKSEIFDDQFSVERPDGSNFTLKIRSTKLEDSAMYFCASRGGTAKSYEQYFGPGTRLTVT.

CDR3 bases: TGTGCCAGCAGCCAAGCGGACCGCTTAGGGGCAGATACGCAGTATTTT. It is translated as CASSQADRLGADTQYF. The chain links TRBV16 to TRBJ2-3; D is possibly TRBD1 (5 bases). Trimming left V 2 bases short and J 4 bases short, with 16 bases between. This CDR3 is 16 amino acids long. Germline CDR1 is KGHSY and CDR2 is FQNENV. Complete variable domain (other parts from reference TRBV16 and TRBJ2-3): GEEVAQTPKHLVRGEGQKAKLYCAPIKGHSYVFWYQQVLKNEFKFLISFQNENVFDETGMPKERFSAKCLPNSPCSLEIQATKLEDSAVYFCASSQADRLGADTQYFGPGTRLTVL.

This clone was seen just once. The chain carries TRBV27 and TRBJ2-1; 14 bases line up with TRBD2. Per the germline V gene, CDR1 is MNHEY and CDR2 is SMNVEV (reference sequence). This CDR3 contains 17 residues. V was pared by 4 bases and J by 4 bases, with 6 bases of the junction left unmatched. The CDR3 bases are TGTGCCAGCAGTTCCGCCCGACTAGCGGGAGGGTACAATGAGCAGTTCTTC. This gives the protein CASSSARLAGGYNEQFF.